This TCR beta chain was documented in a study of monozygotic twins with inflammatory bowel disease. Points from the study as a whole: For IBD, no single strong associated signal or clonotype was supported. IBD patients had lower TCRbeta diversity (inverse Simpson) than healthy co-twins.

About this clonotype itself: The antigen is unknown.

Germline V lookup: CDR1 MGHRA, CDR2 YSYEKL. This CDR3 is 17 amino acids long. The UMIs contained a 6-nucleotide sample barcode. They were added by template switching during cDNA synthesis. With about 17 and 10 cycles respectively, two nested PCRs were carried out on TCRalpha and TCRbeta cDNA. Each CDR3 protein gets one entry in TCRdb, which reprocessed the 5' RACE reads and gives no DNA. The sample table includes about 300,000 distinct CDR3 sequences. This chain joins TRBV4-1 and TRBJ2-3; lacking DNA, the TRBD1 call made by TCRdb goes unchecked. Sequencing was done on a sample of blood. The source is a human donor with ulcerative colitis or Crohn's disease, or a healthy co-twin of an affected twin (not recorded which). CDR3 sequence reads: CASSQRTGTDNTDTQYF.